This T cell receptor beta chain was recovered during a study of blood T cell repertoires in COVID-19. About the research overall: Sites across the United States, Italy and Spain contributed samples from acute and convalescent COVID-19. PBMCs, B-cell-depleted T cells, or T cells were the source of the cDNA or gDNA that made up the material.

Source study methods: Reference gene primer amplification gave nucleated cell count estimates. The table came from immunoSEQ multiplex PCR; TCRdb's copy has only in-frame clones and leaves some out. The V and J calls and clone size come from that table; D and trimming were worked out from the DNA. The table shows 250,000 to 300,000 clones, with approximately 91% occurring only once. Across about two dozen US areas, participants ranged in age from roughly 18 to 95 years. The V end lost 4 bases, the J end lost 0 bases, and 12 bases lay between the germline ends. Germline V gene data show CDR1 as KGHSH and CDR2 as LQKENI. The CDR3 has 15 amino acids.

This receptor was taken from a woman in her thirties or forties with acute COVID-19. Sequencing used PBMCs or T cells enriched from blood (not recorded which). The chain links TRBV18 to TRBJ2-5; possible D gene TRBD1, 6 bases. For the CDR3, the DNA is TGTGCCAGCTCACTTACTCGGACAGACCAAGAGACCCAGTACTTC. Translated, it gives CASSLTRTDQETQYF.